The clone carrying this T cell receptor (beta chain) was counted a few times. Its antigen remains unknown. Germline V gives CDR1 SGHRS, CDR2 YFSETQ. This CDR3 has 16 residues. The record originates from a study of blood T cells in healthy people across ages. The overall study: About one barcoded beta molecule per two T cells was captured by template switching. The study, taken as a whole, reports: It was held that diversity estimates obtained from one million T cells represented underestimates. Older individuals had lower TCR beta diversity per million T cells (the decline was roughly linear).

A second PCR of about 6 to 12 cycles used a sample-barcoded 5' primer and a J-beta primer mix. One entry per CDR3 protein, called by TCRdb with MiXCR from the 5' RACE reads. The repertoire holds hundreds of thousands of distinct CDR3 sequences, approximately 21% seen once, with roughly a fifth in the top ten. The donors, all healthy, were Caucasians living in Russia, aged roughly 6 to 90. This receptor was identified in a man aged 65-85 years in good health. This chain joins TRBV5-1 and TRBJ2-5, with 9 bases identical to TRBD2. TRBJ2-1 matches the DNA end more closely, so the J call is doubtful. The sequencing input was blood. The CDR3 spells CASSSYPAGGGNEQFF. The CDR3 DNA reads as TGCGCCAGCAGCTCCTATCCTGCGGGAGGGGGAAATGAGCAGTTCTTC.